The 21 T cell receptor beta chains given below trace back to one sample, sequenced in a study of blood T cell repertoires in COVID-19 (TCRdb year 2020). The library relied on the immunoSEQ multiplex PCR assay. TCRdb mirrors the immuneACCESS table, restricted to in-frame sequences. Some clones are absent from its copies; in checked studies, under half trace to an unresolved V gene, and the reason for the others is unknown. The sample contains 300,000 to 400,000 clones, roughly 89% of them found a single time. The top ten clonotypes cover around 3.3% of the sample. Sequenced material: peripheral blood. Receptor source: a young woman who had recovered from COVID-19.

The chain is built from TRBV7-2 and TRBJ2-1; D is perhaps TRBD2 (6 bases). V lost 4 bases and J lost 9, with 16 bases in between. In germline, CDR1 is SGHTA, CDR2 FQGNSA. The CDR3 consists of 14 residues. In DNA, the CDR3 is TGTGCCAGCAGCTACCCTCCCGGAGGGTTTGAGCAGTTCTTC. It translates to CASSYPPGGFEQFF.

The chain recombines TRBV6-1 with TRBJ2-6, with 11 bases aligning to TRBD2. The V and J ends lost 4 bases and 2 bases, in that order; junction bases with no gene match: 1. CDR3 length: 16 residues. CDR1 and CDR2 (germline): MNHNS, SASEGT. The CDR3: CASSASGRPGANVLTF. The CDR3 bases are TGTGCCAGCAGTGCTAGCGGGAGGCCTGGGGCCAACGTCCTGACTTTC.

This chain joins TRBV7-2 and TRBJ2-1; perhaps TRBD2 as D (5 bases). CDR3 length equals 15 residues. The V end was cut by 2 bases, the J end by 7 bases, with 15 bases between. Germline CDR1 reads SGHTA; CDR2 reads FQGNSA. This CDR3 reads CASSLISGIGNEQFF. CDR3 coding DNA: TGTGCCAGCAGCTTAATCTCGGGAATAGGGAATGAGCAGTTCTTC.

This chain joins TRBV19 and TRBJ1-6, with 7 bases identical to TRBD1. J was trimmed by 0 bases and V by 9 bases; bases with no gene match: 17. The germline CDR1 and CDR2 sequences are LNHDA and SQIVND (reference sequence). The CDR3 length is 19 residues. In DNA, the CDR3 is TGTGCCAGCCCCAGGGGGGATCGAGCTAAGAGCTCCTATAATTCACCCCTCCACTTT. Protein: CASPRGDRAKSSYNSPLHF.

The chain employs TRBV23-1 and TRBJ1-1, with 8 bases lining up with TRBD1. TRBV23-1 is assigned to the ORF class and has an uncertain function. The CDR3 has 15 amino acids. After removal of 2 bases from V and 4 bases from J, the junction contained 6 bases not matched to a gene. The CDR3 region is CASSQQGASGTEAFF. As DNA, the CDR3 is TGCGCCAGCAGTCAACAGGGGGCGTCGGGCACTGAAGCTTTCTTT.

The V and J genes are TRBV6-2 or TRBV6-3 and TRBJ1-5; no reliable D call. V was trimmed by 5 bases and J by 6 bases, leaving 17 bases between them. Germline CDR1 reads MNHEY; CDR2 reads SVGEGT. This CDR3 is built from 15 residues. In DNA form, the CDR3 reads TGTGCCAGCAGTCTTATCGCGCGGGCGGGTCAGCCCCAGCATTTT. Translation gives CASSLIARAGQPQHF.

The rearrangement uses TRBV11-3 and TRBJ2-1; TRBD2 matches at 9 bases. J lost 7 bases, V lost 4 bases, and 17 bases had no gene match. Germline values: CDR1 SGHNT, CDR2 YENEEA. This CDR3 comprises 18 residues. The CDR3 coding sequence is TGTGCCAGCAGCTCCTTCGTAGCTAGCGGGAATACGGGTAATGAGCAGTTCTTC. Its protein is CASSSFVASGNTGNEQFF.

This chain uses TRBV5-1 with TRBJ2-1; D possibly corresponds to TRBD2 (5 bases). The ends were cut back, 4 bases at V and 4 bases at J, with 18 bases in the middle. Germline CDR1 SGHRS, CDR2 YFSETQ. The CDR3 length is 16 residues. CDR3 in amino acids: CASSPERARVYNEQFF. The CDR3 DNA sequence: TGCGCCAGCAGCCCAGAGAGGGCTCGAGTGTACAATGAGCAGTTCTTC. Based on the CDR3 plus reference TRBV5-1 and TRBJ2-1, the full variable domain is KAGVTQTPRYLIKTRGQQVTLSCSPISGHRSVSWYQQTPGQGLQFLFEYFSETQRNKGNFPGRFSGRQFSNSRSEMNVSTLELGDSALYLCASSPERARVYNEQFFGPGTRLTVL.

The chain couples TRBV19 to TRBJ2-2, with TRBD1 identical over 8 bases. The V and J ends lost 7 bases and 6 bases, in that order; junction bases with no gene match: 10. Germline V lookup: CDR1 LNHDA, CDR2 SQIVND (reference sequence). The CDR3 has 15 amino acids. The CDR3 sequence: CASTLTGVGAGELFF. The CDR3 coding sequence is TGTGCCAGTACTTTGACAGGGGTGGGGGCCGGGGAGCTGTTTTTT.

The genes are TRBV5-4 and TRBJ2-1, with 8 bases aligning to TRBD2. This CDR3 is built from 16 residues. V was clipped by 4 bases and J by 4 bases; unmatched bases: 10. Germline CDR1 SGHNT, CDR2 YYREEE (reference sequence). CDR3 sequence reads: CASSRNRASGYNEQFF. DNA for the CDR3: TGTGCCAGCAGCCGAAATCGGGCTAGCGGGTACAATGAGCAGTTCTTC.

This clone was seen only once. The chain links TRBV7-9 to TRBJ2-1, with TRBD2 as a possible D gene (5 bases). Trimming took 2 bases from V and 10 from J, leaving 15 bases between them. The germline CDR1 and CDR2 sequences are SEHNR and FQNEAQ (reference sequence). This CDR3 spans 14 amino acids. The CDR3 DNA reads TGTGCCAGCAGCTTACGGTCGGGTGGAGGAGAGCAGTTCTTC. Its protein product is CASSLRSGGGEQFF.

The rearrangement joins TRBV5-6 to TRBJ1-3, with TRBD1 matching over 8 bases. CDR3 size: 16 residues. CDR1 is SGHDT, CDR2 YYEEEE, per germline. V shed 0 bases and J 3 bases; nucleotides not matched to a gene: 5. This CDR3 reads CASSLDGTGSGNTIYF. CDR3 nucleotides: TGTGCCAGCAGCTTGGATGGGACAGGTAGTGGAAACACCATATATTTT.

The CDR3 here is CSVLSFLPGLQETQYF. In DNA, the CDR3 is TGCAGCGTCCTGTCGTTCCTACCGGGACTCCAAGAGACCCAGTACTTC. V usage is TRBV29-1 and J usage is TRBJ2-5, with a possible D match to TRBD2 (6 bases). The CDR3 has 16 amino acids. V lost 6 bases and J 1 base, leaving 21 bases between the germline ends. Germline CDR1 and CDR2: SQVTM and ANQGSEA.

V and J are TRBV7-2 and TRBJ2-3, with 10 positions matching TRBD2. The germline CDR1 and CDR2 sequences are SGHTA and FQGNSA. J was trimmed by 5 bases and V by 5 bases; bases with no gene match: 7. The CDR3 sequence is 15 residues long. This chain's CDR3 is CASSLSSGSVDTQYF. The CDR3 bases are TGTGCCAGCAGCCTATCTAGCGGGAGTGTAGATACGCAGTATTTT.

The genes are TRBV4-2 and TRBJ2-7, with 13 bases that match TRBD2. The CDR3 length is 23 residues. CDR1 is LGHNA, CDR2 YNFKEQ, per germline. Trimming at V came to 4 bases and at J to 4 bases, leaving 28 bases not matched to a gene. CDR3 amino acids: CASSPRPVLAGGPYHSAGYEQYV. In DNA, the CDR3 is TGTGCCAGCAGCCCCCGTCCCGTACTAGCGGGAGGGCCTTATCACTCTGCCGGATACGAGCAGTACGTC.

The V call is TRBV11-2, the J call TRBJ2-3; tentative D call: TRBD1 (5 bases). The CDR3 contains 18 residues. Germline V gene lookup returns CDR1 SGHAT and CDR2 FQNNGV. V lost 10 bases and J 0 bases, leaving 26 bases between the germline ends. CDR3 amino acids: CATNTSESGYISTDTQYF. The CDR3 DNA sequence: TGTGCCACCAACACATCAGAGTCAGGGTATATTAGCACAGATACGCAGTATTTT.

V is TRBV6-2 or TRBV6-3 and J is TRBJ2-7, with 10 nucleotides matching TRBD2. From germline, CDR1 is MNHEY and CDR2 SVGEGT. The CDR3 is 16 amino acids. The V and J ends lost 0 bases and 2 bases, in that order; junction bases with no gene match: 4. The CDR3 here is CASSYSRLAGAYEQYV. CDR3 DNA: TGTGCCAGCAGTTACTCGAGGCTAGCGGGGGCCTACGAGCAGTACGTC.

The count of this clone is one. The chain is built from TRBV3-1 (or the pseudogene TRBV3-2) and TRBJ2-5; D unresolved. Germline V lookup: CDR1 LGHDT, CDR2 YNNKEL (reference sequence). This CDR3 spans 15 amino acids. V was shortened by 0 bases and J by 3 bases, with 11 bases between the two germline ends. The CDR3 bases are TGTGCCAGCAGCCAAGATCCCGGGTCAGAAGAGACCCAGTACTTC. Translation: CASSQDPGSEETQYF.

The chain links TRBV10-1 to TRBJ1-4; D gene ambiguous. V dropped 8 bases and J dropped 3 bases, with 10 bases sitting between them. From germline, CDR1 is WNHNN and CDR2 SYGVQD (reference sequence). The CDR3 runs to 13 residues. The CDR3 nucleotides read TGCGCCAGCCGCAGGATGTCTAATGAAAAACTGTTTTTT. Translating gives CASRRMSNEKLFF.

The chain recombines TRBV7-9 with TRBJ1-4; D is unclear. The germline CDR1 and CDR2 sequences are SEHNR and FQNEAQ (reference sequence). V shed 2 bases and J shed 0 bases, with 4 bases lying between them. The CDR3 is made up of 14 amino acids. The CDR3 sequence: CASSLHATNEKLFF. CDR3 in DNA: TGTGCCAGCAGCTTACATGCAACTAATGAAAAACTGTTTTTT.

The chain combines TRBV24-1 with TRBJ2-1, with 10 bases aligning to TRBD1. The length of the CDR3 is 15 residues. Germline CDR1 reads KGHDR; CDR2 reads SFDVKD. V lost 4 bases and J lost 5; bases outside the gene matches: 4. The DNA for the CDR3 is TGTGCCACCAGTGACCCCGGGACAGGGGACAATGAGCAGTTCTTC. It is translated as CATSDPGTGDNEQFF.